These 23 T cell receptor beta chains were sequenced from one sample in a study of Graves' ophthalmopathy and Graves' hyperthyroidism. RNA served as the template for amplifying TCR beta CDR3 regions. An opening RT-PCR round employed HTBI primers and preceded a second-round multiplex PCR. TCRdb independently ran MiXCR on the multiplex PCR reads; one entry per CDR3 protein. The sample yields approximately 640,000 distinct CDR3 sequences, approximately 39% seen once. Sequenced material: peripheral blood. All receptors come from an adult man with Graves' ophthalmopathy.

The table lists this clonotype with many counts. V gene TRBV20-1 combines with J gene TRBJ2-7, with D perhaps TRBD2 (6 bases). From germline, CDR1 is DFQATT and CDR2 SNEGSKA (reference sequence). The CDR3 loop spans 12 amino acids. V shed 5 bases and J shed 3 bases, with 11 bases lying between them. The chain's CDR3 is CSARYGGYEQYF. The CDR3 nucleotides are TGCAGTGCTCGTTACGGGGGCTACGAGCAGTACTTC.

V usage is TRBV9 and J usage is TRBJ1-2; D call uncertain. There are 14 residues in the CDR3. V shed 0 bases and J shed 0 bases, with 6 bases lying between them. From germline, CDR1 is SGDLS and CDR2 YYNGEE. The DNA for the CDR3 is TGTGCCAGCAGCGTAGGAGTCGCTAACTATGGCTACACCTTC. Its protein is CASSVGVANYGYTF.

The chain combines TRBV6-1 with TRBJ2-7; the D gene is possibly TRBD2 (5 bases). Germline loops: CDR1 MNHNS, CDR2 SASEGT. CDR3 length equals 12 residues. CDR3 residues: CASPSGLYEQYF. For the CDR3, the DNA is TGTGCTAGCCCCAGCGGTCTCTACGAGCAGTACTTC.

Points on this clonotype: As the CDR3 is not closed by the conserved phenylalanine or tryptophan, this likely results from a read error. The rearrangement links TRBV5-1 to TRBJ2-5; D unresolved. V shed 0 bases and J shed 4 bases, with 7 bases lying between them. Germline V gene lookup returns CDR1 SGHRS and CDR2 YFSETQ. There are 13 residues in the CDR3. In nucleotides, the CDR3 is TGCGCCAGCAGCTTGGGAGTGGGAGAGACCCAGTACGTC. Its protein product is CASSLGVGETQYV.

A word on this clonotype: This may be a read error: a much more frequent sequence differs by one nucleotide. The chain combines TRBV6-2 or TRBV6-3 with TRBJ1-1; D is undetermined. V shed 7 bases and J shed 3 bases, with 6 bases lying between them. Germline-derived CDR1 and CDR2 are MNHEY and SVGEGT. This CDR3 has 11 amino acids. CDR3: CASNHYTEAFF. The CDR3 region has the DNA TGTGCCAGCAACCATTACACTGAAGCTTTCTTT.

The V and J genes are TRBV29-1 and TRBJ1-2, with D tentatively TRBD1 (5 bases). Between the trimmed V and J ends, which lost 7 bases and 2 bases, there was a span of 14 bases. Germline-derived CDR1 and CDR2 are SQVTM and ANQGSEA. This CDR3 spans 13 amino acids. This CDR3 is CSASGTYNYGYTF. The CDR3 coding sequence is TGCAGCGCATCCGGGACTTACAACTATGGCTACACCTTC.

The table lists this clonotype with many counts. This sequence joins TRBV10-3 and TRBJ1-3; D is ambiguous. From germline, CDR1 is ENHRY and CDR2 SYGVKD. The CDR3 has 15 amino acids. V was clipped by 4 bases and J by 0 bases, with 10 bases between them. CDR3 protein: CAISVQPGSGNTIYF. CDR3 sequence (DNA): TGTGCCATCAGTGTTCAGCCTGGCTCTGGAAACACCATATATTTT.

This clonotype has only a few counts. The rearrangement links TRBV7-9 to TRBJ2-7, with 8 bases matching TRBD2. Germline lookup yields CDR1 SEHNR and CDR2 FQNEAQ (reference sequence). J lost 3 bases, V lost 5 bases, and 6 bases had no gene match. CDR3 size: 14 residues. Here the CDR3 DNA reads TGTGCCAGCAGCGCAGGACTAGCAGTCTACGAGCAGTACTTC. Protein: CASSAGLAVYEQYF.

There are many counts of this clonotype. CDR3 sequence (DNA): TGTGCCAGCAGCCGCGACAGGGAAGCTTTCTTT. Translated: CASSRDREAFF. The genes are TRBV6-6 and TRBJ1-1; D might be TRBD1 (6 bases). Trimming left V 6 bases short and J 8 bases short, with 10 bases between. This CDR3 contains 11 residues. In germline, CDR1 is MNHNY, CDR2 SVGAGI (reference sequence).

At least ten counts were recorded for this clonotype. The chain links TRBV10-3 to TRBJ1-2, with D uncertain. Germline-derived CDR1 and CDR2 are ENHRY and SYGVKD. This CDR3 has 12 amino acids. CDR3 in amino acids: CVREGENYGYTF. CDR3 DNA: TGTGTCCGCGAAGGAGAAAACTATGGCTACACCTTC.

This clonotype was seen many times. The V and J genes are TRBV29-1 and TRBJ2-7; D is ambiguous. This CDR3 spans 12 amino acids. Germline CDR1 SQVTM, CDR2 ANQGSEA. Trimming removed 1 base from V and 2 bases from J, with 6 bases in between. Here the CDR3 DNA reads TGCAGCGTTGAAGCGGTTCCCTACGAGCAGTACTTC. Translating it yields CSVEAVPYEQYF.

This clonotype was observed at least ten times. This chain links TRBV29-1 with TRBJ1-2; no firm D call. CDR1 and CDR2 from the germline V gene are SQVTM and ANQGSEA. The V and J ends lost 7 bases and 2 bases respectively, with 11 bases between them. This CDR3 contains 12 residues. CDR3 in DNA: TGCAGCGCCGGACGGGAAAACTATGGCTACACCTTC. Protein product: CSAGRENYGYTF.

This clonotype was counted a few times. A much larger clone lies one base from this, so it may be a read error. The genes are TRBV7-2 and TRBJ2-7; D possibly uses TRBD1 or TRBD2 (5 bases each). The CDR3 is 14 amino acids. CDR1 is SGHTA and CDR2 is FQGNSA in the germline V gene. The CDR3 bases are TGTGCCGGCAGCTTGGGACGCCTCTCGCGCGAGCAGTACTTC. Protein sequence: CAGSLGRLSREQYF.

J is TRBJ2-3 and V is TRBV6-5; D is ambiguous. This CDR3 is 16 amino acids long. Germline lookup yields CDR1 MNHEY and CDR2 SVGAGI. Trimming took off 0 bases at V and 0 bases at J, with 10 bases between the two ends. CDR3 nucleotide sequence: TGTGCCAGCAGTTACTCGAGCAGGCCTAGCACAGATACGCAGTATTTT. Protein sequence: CASSYSSRPSTDTQYF.

The chain has TRBV25-1 and TRBJ2-2, with D possibly being TRBD1 (6 bases). The CDR3 spans 15 residues. V was trimmed by 8 bases and J by 3 bases, leaving 16 bases between them. Looked up from germline, CDR1 is MGHDK and CDR2 is SYGVNS. This CDR3 reads CASRTTGVDTGELFF. The CDR3 bases are TGTGCCAGCCGTACGACAGGCGTAGACACCGGGGAGCTGTTTTTT.

This clonotype appeared many times. The chain joins TRBV10-3 to TRBJ2-7; D is unclear. Trimming took off 3 bases at V and 5 bases at J, with 8 bases between the two ends. CDR3 length equals 12 residues. Germline CDR1 ENHRY, CDR2 SYGVKD. The CDR3 here is CAISEALNEQYF. DNA of the CDR3: TGTGCCATCAGTGAAGCGCTTAACGAGCAGTACTTC.

This rearrangement joins TRBV10-3 to TRBJ1-1; 9 positions match TRBD1. This CDR3 is 19 amino acids long. Germline CDR1 and CDR2: ENHRY and SYGVKD. Trimming cost V 10 bases and J 0 bases; bases outside gene matches: 21. As DNA, the CDR3 is TGTGCCAGCAGCCGAACAGCGGGACAGGGAGGTGGCGTGAACACTGAAGCTTTCTTT. Amino acid sequence: CASSRTAGQGGGVNTEAFF.

The rearrangement links TRBV29-1 to TRBJ1-3; a weak D match, TRBD1 (6 bases). The CDR3 consists of 14 residues. Deletions cut 1 base from V and 3 bases from J, with 10 bases between. In germline, CDR1 is SQVTM, CDR2 ANQGSEA. CDR3 nucleotides: TGCAGCGTTGAAGGACAGGCGGATGGAAACACCATATATTTT. This sequence encodes CSVEGQADGNTIYF.

This clonotype appeared a single time. No conserved phenylalanine or tryptophan ends this CDR3, so it is likely a read error. No DNA is shown, since the ends of the CDR3 on it are uncertain; the CDR3 is the one TCRdb lists. V gene TRBV7-3 combines with J gene TRBJ1-6. In germline, CDR1 is SGHTA, CDR2 FQGTGA. Counting both end residues, the CDR3 totals 15 amino acids. CDR3 loop: CASSDPSSYNSPLQS.

This clonotype was seen many times. The chain couples TRBV20-1 to TRBJ1-1; 7 nucleotides match TRBD1. Unmatched junction bases numbered 3, after V lost 5 bases and J lost 3 bases. CDR3 length equals 12 residues. Germline values: CDR1 DFQATT, CDR2 SNEGSKA (reference sequence). The CDR3 DNA follows: TGCAGTGCTTCAGACAGGGACACTGAAGCTTTCTTT. The encoded protein is CSASDRDTEAFF.

For this clonotype: A junction boundary mismatches the germline segment, possibly from a read error. The chain joins TRBV10-3 to TRBJ2-5, with 9 bases matching TRBD1. Per germline, CDR1 ENHRY and CDR2 SYGVKD. The CDR3 has 11 residues. The CDR3 nucleotides read TGTGCCAGCAGTTTCGGGACAGGGAGAAAATGG. It yields the protein CASSFGTGRKW.

This clonotype appeared a few times. The junction does not match germline at one end; this may be a read error. This chain connects TRBV7-9 to TRBJ2-2, with TRBD1 identical over 9 bases. The length of the CDR3 is 17 residues. Germline V gives CDR1 SEHNR, CDR2 FQNEAQ (reference sequence). The CDR3 bases are TGCGCCGCACTGGGACAGGGCGGTGTAGCGAACACCGGGGAGCTGTTTTTT. The encoded protein is CAALGQGGVANTGELFF.

Worth noting for this clonotype: Since the CDR3 does not end with the conserved phenylalanine or tryptophan, this likely comes from a read error. The DNA is left out, because the CDR3 cannot be placed on it with certainty; the CDR3 is given as TCRdb lists it. The chain is built from TRBV7-6 and TRBJ2-7; the D call in the table, TRBD1, was not verified against the DNA. CDR1 is SGHVS, CDR2 FNYEAQ, per germline. The CDR3 is 9 amino acids in total, end residues counted. CDR3 amino acids: CASSSTVGP.